The count of the clone carrying this T cell receptor (beta chain) is one. The CDR3 length is 15 residues. Looked up from germline, CDR1 is SNHLY and CDR2 is FYNNEI. The ends lost 8 bases at V and 8 bases at J; junction bases unmatched: 15. This entry is derived from a study of blood T cell repertoires in COVID-19. Study overall: Whether acute or convalescent, the COVID-19 samples came from the United States, Italy and Spain. T cells, B-cell-depleted T cells, or PBMCs provided the cDNA or gDNA that served as material.

The Seattle patients, enrolled during active infection, were followed longitudinally. As handled by the study authors: Quantification of nucleated cells was approximated via reference gene primer amplification. TCRdb keeps only in-frame clones here, not all; method: immunoSEQ multiplex PCR. Clone size and the V and J calls come from that table; the DNA yielded D and trimming. The sample gives a few hundred thousand clones, 75% to 95% of which show up once; approximately 7.5% is in the top ten. Sequencing input: peripheral blood. The V and J genes are TRBV2 and TRBJ2-1; 7 bases are shared with TRBD2. The clonotype was recovered from a woman aged 25-40 years with COVID-19, enrolled during active disease. The CDR3, as DNA: TGTGCCAGCCGGTTGTCTAGCGGAGTGGGGGATGAGCAGTTCTTC. This gives the protein CASRLSSGVGDEQFF.